One and the same sample provided the 23 T cell receptor beta chains below, sequenced in a study of blood T cells in healthy people across ages. With a J-beta primer mix and a sample-barcoded 5' primer, a second PCR ran 7 to 11 cycles. One entry per CDR3 protein, called by TCRdb with MiXCR from the 5' RACE reads. The table lists fewer than 1,000,000 distinct CDR3 sequences, approximately 44% of them singletons, with 15% to 25% in the top ten. The sequencing sample was made of blood. The receptor source for this set is a man in his sixties in good health.

J is TRBJ2-3 and V is TRBV29-1, with 12 bases aligning to TRBD2. The germline CDR1 and CDR2 sequences are SQVTM and ANQGSEA. This CDR3 has 15 amino acids. Trimming removed 2 bases from V and 0 bases from J; junction bases left unmatched: 0. The CDR3 spells CSVETSGGSTDTQYF. In DNA, the CDR3 is TGCAGCGTTGAAACTAGCGGGGGGAGCACAGATACGCAGTATTTT.

In this sample, this clonotype turned up a few times. The chain combines TRBV5-1 with TRBJ2-5; D may correspond to TRBD1 or TRBD2 (6 bases each). The J call is uncertain, as TRBJ2-7 better fits the DNA end. The germline V gene encodes CDR1 SGHRS and CDR2 YFSETQ. The CDR3 spans 14 residues. The CDR3 loop reads CASSLVEGGYEQYF. The DNA for the CDR3 is TGCGCCAGCAGCTTGGTGGAGGGGGGCTACGAGCAGTACTTC.

The chain employs TRBV9 and TRBJ2-5; 12 bases fit TRBD1. The J call may be faulty, since TRBJ2-7 better matches the DNA end. The germline V gene encodes CDR1 SGDLS and CDR2 YYNGEE. The CDR3 has 16 residues. In DNA form, the CDR3 reads TGTGCCAGCAGCGTAGGCCCGGGACAGGGGGCGATCGAGCAGTACTTC. As protein: CASSVGPGQGAIEQYF.

In DNA, the CDR3 is TGCAGTGCTAGAGCGCCCCGGGCTGGCTACACCTTC. As protein: CSARAPRAGYTF. The chain carries TRBV20-1 and TRBJ1-2; D remains ambiguous. The CDR3 sequence is 12 residues long. The germline gives CDR1 DFQATT, CDR2 SNEGSKA (reference sequence). Trimming took off 1 base at V and 7 bases at J, with 10 bases between the two ends.

This clonotype was detected a few times. The gene calls are TRBV7-2 and TRBJ2-1; the D gene is possibly TRBD1 (5 bases). Germline loops: CDR1 SGHTA, CDR2 FQGNSA. The CDR3 is 14 residues long. Trimming removed 5 bases from V and 9 bases from J, with 17 bases in between. CDR3 region: CASSVGQPRGEQFF. The DNA of the CDR3 is TGTGCCAGCAGCGTCGGACAACCGAGAGGTGAGCAGTTCTTC.

This chain joins TRBV7-9 and TRBJ2-1; D is ambiguous. The CDR3 is 15 residues long. V lost 1 base and J 7 bases, leaving 14 bases between the germline ends. In germline, CDR1 is SEHNR, CDR2 FQNEAQ (reference sequence). The CDR3 is CASSLVLANGNEQFF. The CDR3 bases are TGTGCCAGCAGCTTAGTTTTGGCGAATGGGAATGAGCAGTTCTTC.

The chain carries TRBV9 and TRBJ2-7; no definite D call. Trimming pared 2 bases from V and 4 bases from J, leaving 16 bases between. Germline values: CDR1 SGDLS, CDR2 YYNGEE. The CDR3 totals 15 residues. CDR3 residues: CASSVTDQFWYEQYF. The CDR3 nucleotides are TGTGCCAGCAGCGTCACGGACCAGTTTTGGTACGAGCAGTACTTC.

The chain combines TRBV20-1 with TRBJ2-5; a weak D match, TRBD2 (6 bases). Per germline, CDR1 DFQATT and CDR2 SNEGSKA (reference sequence). Trimming stripped 6 bases from V and 4 bases from J, with 15 bases between. The CDR3 runs 13 residues. The CDR3 region is CSALWRVRETQYF. The CDR3 nucleotides read TGCAGTGCCCTGTGGAGGGTAAGAGAGACCCAGTACTTC.

The V and J genes are TRBV3-1 and TRBJ1-4; D gene uncertain. With 4 bases removed from V and 8 bases from J, the gap between germline ends came to 20 bases. The germline V gene encodes CDR1 LGHDT and CDR2 YNNKEL (reference sequence). This CDR3 is built from 16 residues. Here the CDR3 reads CASSPYPETVVEKLFF. The CDR3 DNA reads TGTGCCAGCAGCCCTTACCCGGAGACTGTAGTCGAAAAACTGTTTTTT.

This chain uses TRBV7-2 with TRBJ2-1, with 7 bases lining up with TRBD2. This CDR3 has 12 amino acids. CDR1 is SGHTA and CDR2 is FQGNSA in the germline V gene. The J segment lost 13 bases and the V segment lost 4 bases, leaving 7 bases of the junction unmatched. The chain's CDR3 is CASSSHSGFQFF. The CDR3 nucleotides read TGTGCCAGCAGCTCCCATAGCGGGTTTCAGTTCTTC.

This chain links TRBV4-3 with TRBJ2-1, with D maybe TRBD2 (5 bases). The CDR3 loop spans 16 amino acids. Germline CDR1 LGHNA, CDR2 YSLEER. The V gene lost 0 bases and the J gene lost 1 base, with 10 bases spanning the gap. The CDR3 loop reads CASSQDRDYSYNEQFF. The CDR3 region has the DNA TGCGCCAGCAGCCAAGATCGGGATTATTCCTACAATGAGCAGTTCTTC.

The chain joins TRBV28 to TRBJ2-2, with 7 bases lining up with TRBD1. The junction had 7 bases not matched to a gene; V was cut back by 3 bases and J by 3 bases. CDR3 length equals 16 residues. CDR1 MDHEN and CDR2 SYDVKM come from the germline V gene. CDR3 protein: CASSFRRTGDTGELFF. In DNA form, the CDR3 reads TGTGCCAGCAGTTTTCGGCGGACAGGCGACACCGGGGAGCTGTTTTTT. Full variable domain (rest looked up from reference TRBV28 and TRBJ2-2): DVKVTQSSRYLVKRTGEKVFLECVQDMDHENMFWYRQDPGLGLRLIYFSYDVKMKEKGDIPEGYSVSREKKERFSLILESASTNQTSMYLCASSFRRTGDTGELFFGEGSRLTVL.

This clonotype was seen at least ten times. The chain recombines TRBV12-3 or TRBV12-4 with TRBJ2-7, with D possibly matching TRBD2 (5 bases). V lost 1 base, J lost 5 bases, and 12 bases lay in between. This CDR3 spans 14 amino acids. The CDR3 loop reads CASSLGGSKDEQYF. The CDR3 region has the DNA TGTGCCAGCAGTTTAGGAGGGTCTAAGGACGAGCAGTACTTC.

This rearrangement joins TRBV4-3 to TRBJ1-2, with D possibly matching TRBD1 (5 bases). The CDR3 is made up of 13 amino acids. Looked up from germline, CDR1 is LGHNA and CDR2 is YSLEER. Trimming left V 4 bases short and J 4 bases short, with 10 bases between. The CDR3 region is CASSRRAAYGYTF. The DNA for the CDR3 is TGCGCCAGCAGCCGCAGGGCTGCCTATGGCTACACCTTC.

This clonotype was seen more than once but under ten times. This sequence joins TRBV9 and TRBJ2-3; 8 bases match TRBD2. J lost 6 bases, V lost 4 bases, and 19 bases had no gene match. Germline V gene sequence: CDR1 SGDLS, CDR2 YYNGEE. The CDR3 has 18 residues. The CDR3 DNA follows: TGTGCCAGCAGCCTGAGGGGAGGACTAGCCGGGTTCGGGGATACGCAGTATTTT. As protein: CASSLRGGLAGFGDTQYF.

V usage is TRBV6-2 or TRBV6-3 and J usage is TRBJ2-5; D is unclear. The V end lost 7 bases, the J end lost 0 bases, and 18 bases lay between the germline ends. The CDR3 runs 16 residues. Looked up from germline, CDR1 is MNHEY and CDR2 is SVGEGT. CDR3 residues: CASKLKTVGYQETQYF. The CDR3 nucleotides read TGTGCCAGCAAGTTGAAGACCGTTGGGTACCAAGAGACCCAGTACTTC.

This clonotype has a handful of counts. The V call is TRBV21-1, the J call TRBJ1-2; TRBD1, the table's D call, was not compared with the DNA. TRBV21-1 is designated a pseudogene. The CDR3 is 13 amino acids. The CDR3 sequence is CASSPPRSRGYTF. CDR3 DNA sequence: TGTGCCAGCAGCCCTCCGAGGTCCCGCGGCTACACCTTC.

In its sample, this clonotype was seen a few times. V usage is TRBV20-1 and J usage is TRBJ1-2; TRBD1 is a possible D gene (6 bases). This CDR3 is 13 amino acids long. Germline V lookup: CDR1 DFQATT, CDR2 SNEGSKA (reference sequence). Trimming took off 2 bases at V and 3 bases at J, with 10 bases between the two ends. DNA of the CDR3: TGCAGTGCTAGATTCGCAGGGGACTATGGCTACACCTTC. This sequence encodes CSARFAGDYGYTF.

Sample share makes this clonotype medium-sized. The rearrangement links TRBV9 to TRBJ2-7; tentatively, D is TRBD1 (5 bases). Germline V gene sequence: CDR1 SGDLS, CDR2 YYNGEE. This CDR3 is built from 15 residues. V was shortened by 0 bases and J by 0 bases, with 10 bases between the two germline ends. In nucleotides, the CDR3 is TGTGCCAGCAGCGTAGACCCAGGGAACTCCTACGAGCAGTACTTC. This gives the protein CASSVDPGNSYEQYF.

This chain connects TRBV4-1 to TRBJ1-4; D is unclear. Germline loops: CDR1 MGHRA, CDR2 YSYEKL. This CDR3 comprises 15 residues. The germline V and J ends were trimmed by 2 bases and 1 base, with 8 bases remaining between them. CDR3 region: CASSQRLVTNEKLFF. The CDR3 nucleotides read TGCGCCAGCAGCCAAAGACTAGTAACTAATGAAAAACTGTTTTTT.

The J gene is TRBJ1-2, the V gene TRBV30; no reliable D call. Germline loops: CDR1 GTSNPN, CDR2 SVGIG (reference sequence). The CDR3 spans 14 residues. V was clipped by 0 bases and J by 8 bases, with 16 bases between them. CDR3 region: CAWSVQGGPAGYTF. The CDR3 DNA follows: TGTGCCTGGAGTGTACAAGGAGGGCCGGCGGGCTACACCTTC.

This clonotype was counted a few times. The genes are TRBV20-1 and TRBJ2-1; TRBD1 matches 9 bases. The CDR3 totals 15 residues. CDR1 and CDR2 from the germline V gene are DFQATT and SNEGSKA (reference sequence). The V and J ends lost 6 bases and 6 bases, in that order; junction bases with no gene match: 12. CDR3 region: CSATQRDRVFNEQFF. CDR3 coding DNA: TGCAGTGCGACGCAGCGGGACAGGGTTTTCAATGAGCAGTTCTTC.

J is TRBJ2-3 and V is TRBV27; D ambiguous. This CDR3 region has 13 residues. Germline CDR1 MNHEY, CDR2 SMNVEV (reference sequence). The V gene lost 1 base and the J gene lost 6 bases, with 8 bases spanning the gap. DNA for the CDR3: TGTGCCAGCAGTTTATTATTGGCGGATACGCAGTATTTT. It encodes CASSLLLADTQYF.